A selection of T cell receptor beta chains follows, all from one sample in a study of type 1 regulatory T cells. Via MiXCR, TCRdb re-called the reads, giving one row per CDR3 protein. The table includes about 62,000 distinct CDR3 sequences, 62% detected once. These receptors' targets are unknown. Sequencing was performed on cultured non-Tr1 T cells, either the whole culture or a sorted T cell fraction (not recorded which). All receptors derive from a human donor in good health. Both conserved end residues are part of each CDR3. For some rows the clone size is stated as once, few or many, or as a class when expanded; others skip it.

clone_size,v_call,cdr3_aa
once,TRBV15,CATSRPTRETEAFF
once,TRBV3-1,CASSQDRGSYGYTF
NA,TRBV11-2,CASSLPGGTTYEQYF
NA,TRBV4-1,CASSRSFTGNTEAFF
NA,TRBV5-1,CASTEGATGANVLTF
few,TRBV20-1,CSARDYASGYEQYF
NA,TRBV5-4,CASSPQGGANTGELFF
NA,TRBV10-3,CAIREYGTGNTEAFF
NA,TRBV4-1,CASSQEPGAMNGYTF
NA,TRBV6-1,CASKALPSTDTQYF
few,TRBV27,CASSLLGVTGELFF
few,TRBV28,CASSLDRDNTGELFF
few,TRBV20-1,CSARAITPSGPEQYF
NA,TRBV20-1,CSAPRGQGREAFF
NA,TRBV11-2,CASSRQTSNQETQYF
few,TRBV18,CASSPEYPPGETQYF
NA,TRBV12-3/TRBV12-4,CASSPDRAPAQHF
NA,TRBV7-9,CASRRQGSSYEQYF
NA,TRBV7-8,CASSLVLPTGNYEQYF
NA,TRBV6-2/TRBV6-3,CASSYEVLAGGGNEQFF
NA,TRBV20-1,CSANKPGLPVTNEQFF
few,TRBV12-3/TRBV12-4,CASSFRAGGPGEQFF
many,TRBV9,CASSVALPTLNTEAFF
NA,TRBV19,CASSTENTGELFF
few,TRBV11-2,CASSGRGHLSTDTQYF
NA,TRBV3-1,CASSAIGLESADTQYF
few,TRBV20-1,CSAPQGPNTEAFF
NA,TRBV9,CASSVVTDPGELFF
NA,TRBV6-2/TRBV6-3,CASSYSSSNEQYF
NA,TRBV7-2,CASSLKHEQYF
NA,TRBV29-1,CSALQTTGELFF
few,TRBV4-2,CASSHARLAGGSDTQYF
few,TRBV3-1,CASSATGVFTF
NA,TRBV27,CASSLDGRSTEAFF
NA,TRBV6-5,CASSYSSGTGGTDTQYF
NA,TRBV6-6,CASSSPYSNQPQHF
NA,TRBV3-1,CASSPRSSYEQYF
few,TRBV20-1,CSAPWASGKEQYF
NA,TRBV3-1,CASSKIVERTIYF
NA,TRBV10-3,CAISGGQGKGPGQPQHF
NA,TRBV9,CASSVASGRTYEQYF
few,TRBV24-1,CATSLSGTNEKLFF
NA,TRBV28,CATSQGIGETQYF
NA,TRBV20-1,CSAREARNTGELFF
NA,TRBV5-1,CASSLQGSQYF
few,TRBV27,CASKSLLRETRDNEQFF